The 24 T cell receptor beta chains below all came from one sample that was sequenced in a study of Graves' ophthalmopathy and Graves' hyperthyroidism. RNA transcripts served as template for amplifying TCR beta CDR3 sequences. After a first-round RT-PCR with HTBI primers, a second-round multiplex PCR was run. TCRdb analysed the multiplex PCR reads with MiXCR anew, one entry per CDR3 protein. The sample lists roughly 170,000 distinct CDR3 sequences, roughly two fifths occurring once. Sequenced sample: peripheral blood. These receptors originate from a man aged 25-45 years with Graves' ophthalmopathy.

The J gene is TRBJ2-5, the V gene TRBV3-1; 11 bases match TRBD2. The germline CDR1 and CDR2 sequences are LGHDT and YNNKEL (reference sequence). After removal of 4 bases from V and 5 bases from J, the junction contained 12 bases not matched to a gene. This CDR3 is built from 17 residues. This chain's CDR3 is CASSRWGLAETRETQYF. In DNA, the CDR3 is TGTGCCAGCAGCCGTTGGGGACTAGCGGAGACGAGGGAGACCCAGTACTTC.

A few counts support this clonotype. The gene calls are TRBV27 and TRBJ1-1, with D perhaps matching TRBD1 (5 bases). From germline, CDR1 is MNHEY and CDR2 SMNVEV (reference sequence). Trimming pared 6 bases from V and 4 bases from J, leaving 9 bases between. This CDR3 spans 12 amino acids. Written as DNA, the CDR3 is TGTGCCAGCAGGCGGGGGGGCACTGAAGCTTTCTTT. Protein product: CASRRGGTEAFF.

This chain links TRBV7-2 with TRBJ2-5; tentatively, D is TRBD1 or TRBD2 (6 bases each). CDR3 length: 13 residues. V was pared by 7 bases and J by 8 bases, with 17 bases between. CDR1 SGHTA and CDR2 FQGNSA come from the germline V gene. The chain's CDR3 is CASIAGHLDTQYF. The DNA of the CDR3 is TGTGCCAGCATCGCGGGACATTTAGACACCCAGTACTTC.

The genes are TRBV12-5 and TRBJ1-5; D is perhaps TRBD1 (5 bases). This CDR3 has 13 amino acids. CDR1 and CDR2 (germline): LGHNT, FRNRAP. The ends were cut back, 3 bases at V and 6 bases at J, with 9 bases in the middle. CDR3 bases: TGTGCTAGTGGTTTAGGGGAAGGTCAGCCCCAGCATTTT. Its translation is CASGLGEGQPQHF.

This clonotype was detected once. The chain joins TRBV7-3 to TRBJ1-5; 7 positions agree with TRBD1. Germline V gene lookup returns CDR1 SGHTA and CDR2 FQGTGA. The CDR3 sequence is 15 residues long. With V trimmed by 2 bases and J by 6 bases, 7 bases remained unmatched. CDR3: CASSLGWQGGQPQHF. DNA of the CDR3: TGTGCCAGCAGCTTAGGATGGCAGGGGGGTCAGCCCCAGCATTTT.

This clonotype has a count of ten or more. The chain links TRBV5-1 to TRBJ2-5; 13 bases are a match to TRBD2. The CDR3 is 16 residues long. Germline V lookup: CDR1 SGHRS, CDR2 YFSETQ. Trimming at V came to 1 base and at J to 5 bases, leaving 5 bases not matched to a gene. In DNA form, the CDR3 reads TGCGCCAGCAGCTTGTCGTCGACTAGCGGGAGGGAGACCCAGTACTTC. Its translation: CASSLSSTSGRETQYF.

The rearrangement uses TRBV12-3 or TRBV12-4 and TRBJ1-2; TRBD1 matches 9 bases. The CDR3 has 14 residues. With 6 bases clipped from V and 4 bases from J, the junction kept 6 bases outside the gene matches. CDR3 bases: TGTGCCAGCAGCCCATCGACAGGGGGCTATGGCTACACCTTC. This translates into CASSPSTGGYGYTF.

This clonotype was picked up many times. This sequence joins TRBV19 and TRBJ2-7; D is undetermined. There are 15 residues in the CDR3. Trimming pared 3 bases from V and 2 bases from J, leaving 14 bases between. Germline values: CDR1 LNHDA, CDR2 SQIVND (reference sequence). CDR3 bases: TGTGCCAGTAGTATTCGAAGGCAGGCCACCTACGAGCAGTACTTC. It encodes CASSIRRQATYEQYF. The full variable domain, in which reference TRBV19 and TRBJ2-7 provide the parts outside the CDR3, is DGGITQSPKYLFRKEGQNVTLSCEQNLNHDAMYWYRQDPGQGLRLIYYSQIVNDFQKGDIAEGYSVSREKKESFPLTVTSAQKNPTAFYLCASSIRRQATYEQYFGPGTRLTVT.

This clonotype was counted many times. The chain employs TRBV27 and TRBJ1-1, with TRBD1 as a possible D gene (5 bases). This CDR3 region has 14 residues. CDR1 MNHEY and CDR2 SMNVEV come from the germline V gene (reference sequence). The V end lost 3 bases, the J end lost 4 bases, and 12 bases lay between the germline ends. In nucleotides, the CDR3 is TGTGCCAGCAGTTTCTTCCGGGGCAGCACTGAAGCTTTCTTT. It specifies CASSFFRGSTEAFF.

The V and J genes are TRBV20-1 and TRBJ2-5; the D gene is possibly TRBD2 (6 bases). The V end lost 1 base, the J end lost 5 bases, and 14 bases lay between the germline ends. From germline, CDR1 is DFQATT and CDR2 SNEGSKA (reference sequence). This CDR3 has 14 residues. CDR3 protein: CSARARGGVETQYF. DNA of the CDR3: TGCAGTGCTAGAGCGAGAGGCGGGGTGGAGACCCAGTACTTC.

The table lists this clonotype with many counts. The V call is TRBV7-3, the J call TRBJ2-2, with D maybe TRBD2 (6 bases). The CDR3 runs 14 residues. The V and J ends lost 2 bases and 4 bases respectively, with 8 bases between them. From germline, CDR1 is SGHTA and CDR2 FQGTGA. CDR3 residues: CASSLAGTTGELFF. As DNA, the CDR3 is TGTGCCAGCAGCTTAGCGGGGACCACCGGGGAGCTGTTTTTT.

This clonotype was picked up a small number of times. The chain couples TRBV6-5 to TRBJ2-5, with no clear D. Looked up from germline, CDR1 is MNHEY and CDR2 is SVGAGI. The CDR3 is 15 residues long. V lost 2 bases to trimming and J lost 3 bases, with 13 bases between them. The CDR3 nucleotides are TGTGCCAGCAGTTACACGGCAGGAAGAAAAGAGACCCAGTACTTC. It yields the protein CASSYTAGRKETQYF.

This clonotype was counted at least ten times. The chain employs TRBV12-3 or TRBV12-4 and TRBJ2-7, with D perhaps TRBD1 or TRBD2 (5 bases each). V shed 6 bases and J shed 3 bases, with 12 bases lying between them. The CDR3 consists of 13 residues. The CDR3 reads CASSPGRYYEQYF. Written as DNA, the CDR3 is TGTGCCAGCAGCCCGGGGCGTTACTACGAGCAGTACTTC.

The CDR3 sequence: CASRTLLTGPNTEAFF. CDR3 in DNA: TGTGCCAGCCGGACCTTACTCACAGGGCCGAACACTGAAGCTTTCTTT. The rearrangement joins TRBV6-1 to TRBJ1-1; a possible D gene is TRBD1 (6 bases). The ends were cut back, 8 bases at V and 1 base at J, with 20 bases in the middle. Germline CDR1 MNHNS, CDR2 SASEGT. CDR3 length: 16 residues.

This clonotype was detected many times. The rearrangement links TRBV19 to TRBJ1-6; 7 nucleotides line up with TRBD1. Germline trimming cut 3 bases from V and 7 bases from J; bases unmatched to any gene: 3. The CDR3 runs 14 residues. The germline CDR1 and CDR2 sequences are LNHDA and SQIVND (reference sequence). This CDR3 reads CASSMTGQNSPLHF. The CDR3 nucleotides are TGTGCCAGTAGTATGACAGGGCAGAATTCACCCCTCCACTTT.

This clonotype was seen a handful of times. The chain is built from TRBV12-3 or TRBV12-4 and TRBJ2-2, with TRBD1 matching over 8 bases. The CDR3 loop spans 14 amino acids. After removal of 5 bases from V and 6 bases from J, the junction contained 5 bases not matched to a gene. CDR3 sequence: CASSPDRVAGELFF. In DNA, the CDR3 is TGTGCCAGCAGTCCGGACAGGGTGGCCGGGGAGCTGTTTTTT.

CDR3: CASNQRTNNYGYTF. The CDR3 DNA sequence: TGTGCCAGCAATCAAAGGACAAATAACTATGGCTACACCTTC. The gene calls are TRBV6-2 or TRBV6-3 and TRBJ1-2, with D possibly TRBD1 on 5 matching bases. Germline CDR1 MNHEY, CDR2 SVGEGT. Trimming shortened V by 7 bases and J by 1 base, and 13 bases separated the two germline ends. The CDR3 consists of 14 residues.

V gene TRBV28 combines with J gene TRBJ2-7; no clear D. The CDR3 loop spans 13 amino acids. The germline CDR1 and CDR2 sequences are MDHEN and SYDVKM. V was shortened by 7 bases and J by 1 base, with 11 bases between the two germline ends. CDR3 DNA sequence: TGTGCCAGCAACGCCTCGCCATCCTACGAGCAGTACTTC. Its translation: CASNASPSYEQYF. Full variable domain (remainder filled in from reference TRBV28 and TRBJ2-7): DVKVTQSSRYLVKRTGEKVFLECVQDMDHENMFWYRQDPGLGLRLIYFSYDVKMKEKGDIPEGYSVSREKKERFSLILESASTNQTSMYLCASNASPSYEQYFGPGTRLTVT.

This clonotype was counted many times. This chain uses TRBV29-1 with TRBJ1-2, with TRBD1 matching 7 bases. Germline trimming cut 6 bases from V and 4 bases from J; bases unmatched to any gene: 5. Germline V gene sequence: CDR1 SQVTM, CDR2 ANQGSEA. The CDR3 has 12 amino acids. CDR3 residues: CSVGDSRYGYTF. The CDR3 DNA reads TGCAGCGTCGGGGACAGCCGCTATGGCTACACCTTC.

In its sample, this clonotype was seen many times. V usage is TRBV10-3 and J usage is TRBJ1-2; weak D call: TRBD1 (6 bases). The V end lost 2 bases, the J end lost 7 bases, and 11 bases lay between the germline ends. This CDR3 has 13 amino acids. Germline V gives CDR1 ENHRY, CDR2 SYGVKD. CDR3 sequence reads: CAISEEQGGGYTF. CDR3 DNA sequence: TGTGCCATCAGTGAGGAACAGGGAGGTGGCTACACCTTC.

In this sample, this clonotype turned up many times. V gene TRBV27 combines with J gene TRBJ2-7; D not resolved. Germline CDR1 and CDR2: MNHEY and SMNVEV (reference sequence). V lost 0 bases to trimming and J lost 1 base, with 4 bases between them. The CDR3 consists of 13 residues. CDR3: CASSLSPSYEQYF. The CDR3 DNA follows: TGTGCCAGCAGTTTATCTCCATCCTACGAGCAGTACTTC.

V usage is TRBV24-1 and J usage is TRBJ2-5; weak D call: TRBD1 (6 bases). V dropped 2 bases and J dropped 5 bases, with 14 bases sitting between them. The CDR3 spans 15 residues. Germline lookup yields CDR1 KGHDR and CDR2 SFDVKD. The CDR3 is CATSDSAGEMETQYF. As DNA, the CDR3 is TGTGCCACCAGTGATTCCGCAGGGGAAATGGAGACCCAGTACTTC.

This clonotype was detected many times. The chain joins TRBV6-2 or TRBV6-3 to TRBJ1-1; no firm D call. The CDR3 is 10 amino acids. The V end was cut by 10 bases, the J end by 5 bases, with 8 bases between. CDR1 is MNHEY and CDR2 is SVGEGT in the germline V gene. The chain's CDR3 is CATRRTEAFF. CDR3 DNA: TGTGCCACCCGGAGGACTGAAGCTTTCTTT.

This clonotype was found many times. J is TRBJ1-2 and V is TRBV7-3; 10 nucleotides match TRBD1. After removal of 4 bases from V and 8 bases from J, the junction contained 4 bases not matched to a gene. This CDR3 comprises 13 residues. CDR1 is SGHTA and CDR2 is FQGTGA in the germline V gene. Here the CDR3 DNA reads TGTGCCAGCAGCTCCGGACAGGGGGTAGGCTACACCTTC. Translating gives CASSSGQGVGYTF.